These T cell receptor beta chains were read from a single sample in a study of beta chain features in type 1 diabetes. The table came from immunoSEQ multiplex PCR; TCRdb's copy has only in-frame clones and leaves some out. In the table there are 300,000 to 450,000 clones, about 18% of which are singletons. Sequenced: naive CD4+ T cells from blood. The receptors originated from a woman between 18 and 30 years old in good health. Each CDR3 is given with its conserved first and last residue. Each record gives: clone size, V gene, D gene, J gene, CDR3 protein, CDR3 DNA. D genes are given only for firm matches. Expanded clones are given a class, and other clones once, few, many or no size at all.

clone_size: few; v_call: TRBV5-1; d_call: .; j_call: TRBJ2-5; cdr3_aa: CASSAPGTQETQYF; cdr3_nt: TGCGCCAGCAGCGCACCGGGAACCCAAGAGACCCAGTACTTC
clone_size: few; v_call: TRBV4-1; d_call: TRBD1; j_call: TRBJ2-7; cdr3_aa: CASSRPGTGTYEQYF; cdr3_nt: TGCGCCAGCAGCCGACCCGGGACAGGAACCTACGAGCAGTACTTC
clone_size: few; v_call: TRBV30; d_call: TRBD1; j_call: TRBJ1-5; cdr3_aa: CAWHPGQGNQPQHF; cdr3_nt: TGTGCCTGGCATCCGGGACAGGGGAATCAGCCCCAGCATTTT
clone_size: .; v_call: TRBV7-2; d_call: .; j_call: TRBJ1-1; cdr3_aa: CASSFYGRSGNTEAFF; cdr3_nt: TGTGCCAGCAGCTTCTACGGTCGGTCGGGGAACACTGAAGCTTTCTTT
clone_size: few; v_call: TRBV6-6; d_call: .; j_call: TRBJ2-5; cdr3_aa: CASGGSTETQYF; cdr3_nt: TGTGCCAGCGGGGGGTCCACAGAGACCCAGTACTTC
clone_size: few; v_call: TRBV2; d_call: .; j_call: TRBJ1-1; cdr3_aa: CASSNRDMNTEAFF; cdr3_nt: TGTGCCAGCAGTAACCGGGACATGAACACTGAAGCTTTCTTT
clone_size: .; v_call: TRBV5-1; d_call: TRBD1; j_call: TRBJ1-2; cdr3_aa: CASSKDGQDYGYTF; cdr3_nt: TGCGCCAGCAGCAAGGATGGACAGGACTATGGCTACACCTTC
clone_size: .; v_call: TRBV4-1; d_call: .; j_call: TRBJ1-6; cdr3_aa: CASSQGMGRGLNSPLHF; cdr3_nt: TGCGCCAGCAGCCAAGGGATGGGCAGGGGCTTGAATTCACCCCTCCACTTT
clone_size: .; v_call: TRBV5-4; d_call: .; j_call: TRBJ2-7; cdr3_aa: CASSPQGADYEQYF; cdr3_nt: TGTGCCAGCAGCCCGCAAGGGGCTGATTACGAGCAGTACTTC
clone_size: .; v_call: TRBV7-9; d_call: .; j_call: TRBJ2-5; cdr3_aa: CASSHGQGRETQYF; cdr3_nt: TGTGCCAGCAGTCACGGTCAGGGAAGAGAGACCCAGTACTTC
clone_size: .; v_call: TRBV29-1; d_call: TRBD1; j_call: TRBJ2-5; cdr3_aa: CSVKDRGYSETQYF; cdr3_nt: TGCAGCGTTAAAGACAGGGGTTATTCAGAGACCCAGTACTTC
clone_size: .; v_call: TRBV7-2; d_call: .; j_call: TRBJ1-1; cdr3_aa: CASSGAGRGEAFF; cdr3_nt: TGTGCCAGCAGCGGGGCCGGGAGAGGGGAAGCTTTCTTT
clone_size: .; v_call: TRBV18; d_call: .; j_call: TRBJ2-7; cdr3_aa: CASSPLNRAYEQYF; cdr3_nt: TGTGCCAGCTCACCACTCAACAGAGCCTACGAGCAGTACTTC
clone_size: .; v_call: TRBV30; d_call: .; j_call: TRBJ2-7; cdr3_aa: CAYTNWASKDYEQYF; cdr3_nt: TGTGCCTACACAAACTGGGCCTCAAAGGACTACGAGCAGTACTTC
clone_size: few; v_call: TRBV6-1; d_call: .; j_call: TRBJ1-1; cdr3_aa: CATRGLRRGSAEAFF; cdr3_nt: TGTGCCACCAGGGGTCTTAGAAGAGGTTCGGCAGAAGCTTTCTTT
clone_size: .; v_call: TRBV11-2; d_call: .; j_call: TRBJ1-3; cdr3_aa: CASSSRRQFLPGNTIYF; cdr3_nt: TGTGCCAGCAGCTCCCGTAGACAGTTTCTTCCTGGAAACACCATATATTTT
clone_size: few; v_call: TRBV7-9; d_call: .; j_call: TRBJ2-1; cdr3_aa: CASSLVVGEQFF; cdr3_nt: TGTGCCAGCAGCTTAGTAGTCGGTGAGCAGTTCTTC
clone_size: .; v_call: TRBV15; d_call: TRBD1; j_call: TRBJ2-3; cdr3_aa: CATGTGSDTQYF; cdr3_nt: TGTGCCACGGGGACAGGGTCAGATACGCAGTATTTT
clone_size: .; v_call: TRBV9; d_call: TRBD1; j_call: TRBJ1-1; cdr3_aa: CASSVEDRGAEAFF; cdr3_nt: TGTGCCAGCAGCGTAGAGGACAGGGGTGCTGAAGCTTTCTTT
clone_size: few; v_call: TRBV10-3; d_call: .; j_call: TRBJ1-1; cdr3_aa: CAISERQDEAFF; cdr3_nt: TGTGCCATCAGTGAGAGACAGGATGAAGCTTTCTTT
clone_size: few; v_call: TRBV4-2; d_call: TRBD1; j_call: TRBJ2-7; cdr3_aa: CASSQYGTGGSYEQYF; cdr3_nt: TGTGCCAGCAGCCAATACGGGACAGGGGGTTCCTACGAGCAGTACTTC
clone_size: .; v_call: TRBV7-9; d_call: .; j_call: TRBJ1-2; cdr3_aa: CASSLEVPLGYTF; cdr3_nt: TGTGCCAGCAGCTTAGAAGTGCCCCTAGGCTACACCTTC
clone_size: .; v_call: TRBV5-4; d_call: TRBD2; j_call: TRBJ2-3; cdr3_aa: CASSYGTSGYTDTQYF; cdr3_nt: TGTGCCAGCAGCTATGGGACTAGCGGATACACAGATACGCAGTATTTT
clone_size: few; v_call: TRBV6-5; d_call: TRBD1; j_call: TRBJ2-2; cdr3_aa: CASSGTGGYTGELFF; cdr3_nt: TGTGCCAGCAGTGGGACAGGGGGGTACACCGGGGAGCTGTTTTTT
clone_size: .; v_call: TRBV5-4; d_call: TRBD2; j_call: TRBJ2-1; cdr3_aa: CASSLGLAGGQNEQFF; cdr3_nt: TGTGCCAGCAGCTTGGGACTAGCGGGGGGGCAAAATGAGCAGTTCTTC
clone_size: few; v_call: TRBV10-3; d_call: TRBD2; j_call: TRBJ2-7; cdr3_aa: CAISAGGPLSEQYF; cdr3_nt: TGTGCCATCAGTGCGGGGGGACCTCTCTCCGAGCAGTACTTC
clone_size: few; v_call: TRBV2; d_call: TRBD2; j_call: TRBJ2-5; cdr3_aa: CASGRGETQYF; cdr3_nt: TGTGCCAGCGGGCGGGGGGAGACCCAGTACTTC
clone_size: .; v_call: TRBV9; d_call: .; j_call: TRBJ2-2; cdr3_aa: CASSGLPNTGELFF; cdr3_nt: TGTGCCAGCAGCGGGCTCCCGAACACCGGGGAGCTGTTTTTT
clone_size: .; v_call: TRBV7-2; d_call: TRBD1; j_call: TRBJ2-2; cdr3_aa: CASSSLSTGVGELFF; cdr3_nt: TGTGCCAGCAGCTCCTTATCGACAGGGGTGGGGGAGCTGTTTTTT
clone_size: few; v_call: TRBV30; d_call: .; j_call: TRBJ2-2; cdr3_aa: CAWSRSGANTGELFF; cdr3_nt: TGTGCCTGGAGTCGGTCAGGGGCGAACACCGGGGAGCTGTTTTTT
clone_size: .; v_call: TRBV25-1; d_call: .; j_call: TRBJ1-2; cdr3_aa: CASSELETTANGYTF; cdr3_nt: TGTGCCAGCAGTGAATTAGAGACAACTGCTAACGGCTACACCTTC
clone_size: .; v_call: TRBV30; d_call: .; j_call: TRBJ1-1; cdr3_aa: CAWRSYRANTEAFF; cdr3_nt: TGTGCCTGGAGGTCATACAGGGCAAACACTGAAGCTTTCTTT
clone_size: few; v_call: TRBV18; d_call: .; j_call: TRBJ1-1; cdr3_aa: CASSRGGTEAFF; cdr3_nt: TGTGCCAGCTCTCGGGGAGGGACTGAAGCTTTCTTT
clone_size: few; v_call: TRBV30; d_call: TRBD2; j_call: TRBJ2-1; cdr3_aa: CAWSGRGQTSSGMSYNEQFF; cdr3_nt: TGTGCCTGGAGTGGCCGAGGGCAGACATCTAGCGGGATGTCCTACAATGAGCAGTTCTTC
clone_size: few; v_call: TRBV7-9; d_call: .; j_call: TRBJ1-1; cdr3_aa: CASSLFQGGETEAFF; cdr3_nt: TGTGCCAGCAGCTTATTCCAGGGAGGCGAAACTGAAGCTTTCTTT
clone_size: .; v_call: TRBV5-4; d_call: TRBD2; j_call: TRBJ2-7; cdr3_aa: CASSHILAGGTYEQYF; cdr3_nt: TGTGCCAGCAGTCATATTTTGGCGGGAGGGACCTACGAGCAGTACTTC